The 20 T cell receptor beta chains below come from one sample, sequenced in a study of T cells in Graves' hyperthyroidism and ophthalmopathy. The CDR3 regions of TCR beta were amplified from RNA transcripts. First-round RT-PCR with HTBI primers amplified the TCR CDR3 region. TCRdb ran MiXCR on the multiplex PCR reads and lists one entry per CDR3 protein. The sample holds approximately 360,000 distinct CDR3 sequences, roughly 25% seen once. The sequencing input was blood. These receptors were collected from a man aged 50 to 60 with Graves' hyperthyroidism.

This clonotype was counted at least ten times. The chain carries TRBV18 and TRBJ2-1; TRBD2 matches at 9 bases. This CDR3 comprises 15 residues. From germline, CDR1 is KGHSH and CDR2 LQKENI. The V segment lost 2 bases and the J segment 5 bases; nucleotides outside the gene matches: 4. The CDR3 coding sequence is TGTGCCAGCTCACCAGGACTAGCGACCCACAATGAGCAGTTCTTC. It is translated as CASSPGLATHNEQFF.

CDR3 nucleotides: TGTGCCAGCAGAGAGGCGGGACGGGAGCAGTTCTTC. It yields the protein CASREAGREQFF. J is TRBJ2-1 and V is TRBV6-1; weak D call: TRBD2 (6 bases). The CDR3 loop spans 12 amino acids. CDR1 is MNHNS, CDR2 SASEGT, per germline. V gave up 6 bases and J gave up 10 bases, with 13 bases separating them.

Remarks on this clonotype: This may be a read error, as it is one base from a much larger clone. V gene TRBV3-1 combines with J gene TRBJ1-1; D not certain. The CDR3 extends over 13 amino acids. CDR1 and CDR2 (germline): LGHDT, YNNKEL (reference sequence). CDR3 coding DNA: TGTTCCAGCAGCCAATCCCCTTGGGCTGAAGCTTTCTTT. Protein product: CSSSQSPWAEAFF.

This clonotype was recorded a few times. The gene calls are TRBV2 and TRBJ1-1; tentative D call: TRBD1 (6 bases). V was cut by 6 bases and J by 2 bases, with 10 bases left in between. CDR1 is SNHLY and CDR2 is FYNNEI in the germline V gene. The CDR3 runs 13 residues. CDR3 sequence reads: CASSRDTNTEAFF. In DNA, the CDR3 is TGTGCCAGCAGCCGGGACACCAACACTGAAGCTTTCTTT.

The rearrangement joins TRBV9 to TRBJ2-1; the D gene could be TRBD1 or TRBD2 (6 bases each). V lost 3 bases and J 10 bases, leaving 17 bases between the germline ends. The CDR3 is made up of 14 amino acids. Germline V gene sequence: CDR1 SGDLS, CDR2 YYNGEE. This CDR3 is CASSGGVGGEEQFF. In DNA, the CDR3 is TGTGCCAGCAGCGGAGGCGTCGGGGGCGAGGAGCAGTTCTTC.

This clonotype has at least ten counts. The genes are TRBV14 and TRBJ2-7, with TRBD1 matching 7 bases. V lost 1 base, J lost 3 bases, and 3 bases stayed unmatched. CDR3 size: 14 residues. Germline CDR1 SGHDN, CDR2 FVKESK. CDR3 amino acids: CASSQGTGLYEQYF. CDR3 nucleotides: TGTGCCAGCAGCCAAGGGACAGGACTCTACGAGCAGTACTTC.

This CDR3 is CASSAGLAGVTGELFF. DNA for the CDR3: TGTGCCAGCAGTGCCGGACTAGCGGGAGTCACCGGGGAGCTGTTTTTT. The V call is TRBV6-1, the J call TRBJ2-2; 13 bases are a match to TRBD2. Looked up from germline, CDR1 is MNHNS and CDR2 is SASEGT. Losses at the gene ends were 4 bases for V and 4 bases for J; bases not matched to a gene: 3. The CDR3 extends over 16 amino acids.

This clonotype has more than one count but fewer than ten. The rearrangement joins TRBV6-1 to TRBJ1-5; 8 bases are a match to TRBD1. The V and J ends lost 7 bases and 1 base, in that order; junction bases with no gene match: 18. The CDR3 covers 19 residues. Germline lookup yields CDR1 MNHNS and CDR2 SASEGT. The CDR3 region has the DNA TGTGCCAGCACCCAAATGGGGCAGGGGGCGGTTGTCAGCAATCAGCCCCAGCATTTT. Translating gives CASTQMGQGAVVSNQPQHF.

The chain has TRBV5-6 and TRBJ1-5; D ambiguous. Germline CDR1 and CDR2: SGHDT and YYEEEE. The CDR3 runs to 14 residues. Between the trimmed V and J ends, which lost 2 bases and 3 bases, there was a span of 9 bases. This CDR3 is CASSFSGINQPQHF. CDR3 coding DNA: TGTGCCAGCAGCTTCTCGGGAATCAATCAGCCCCAGCATTTT.

The chain employs TRBV5-1 and TRBJ2-1, with D possibly matching TRBD2 (6 bases). Trimming stripped 4 bases from V and 8 bases from J, with 19 bases between. The CDR3 spans 15 residues. Germline-derived CDR1 and CDR2 are SGHRS and YFSETQ. CDR3 sequence reads: CASSTGVVAADEQFF. CDR3 nucleotide sequence: TGCGCCAGCAGCACGGGAGTAGTGGCTGCGGATGAGCAGTTCTTC. Drawing the rest from reference TRBV5-1 and TRBJ2-1, the complete variable domain is KAGVTQTPRYLIKTRGQQVTLSCSPISGHRSVSWYQQTPGQGLQFLFEYFSETQRNKGNFPGRFSGRQFSNSRSEMNVSTLELGDSALYLCASSTGVVAADEQFFGPGTRLTVL.

V and J are TRBV5-6 and TRBJ2-3, with 9 positions matching TRBD1. J lost 3 bases, V lost 0 bases, and 5 bases had no gene match. Per germline, CDR1 SGHDT and CDR2 YYEEEE. The CDR3 runs to 16 residues. The CDR3 is CASSLDLDRGTDTQYF. CDR3 DNA sequence: TGTGCCAGCAGCTTGGACCTGGACAGGGGTACAGATACGCAGTATTTT.

This clonotype occurred a few times. The CDR3 reads CASSLDWGNTEAFF. The CDR3 nucleotides read TGTGCCAGCAGCTTAGATTGGGGGAACACTGAAGCTTTCTTT. The rearrangement uses TRBV11-2 and TRBJ1-1; D is ambiguous. CDR3 length: 14 amino acids. V was pared by 0 bases and J by 1 base, with 6 bases between. Germline V gene data show CDR1 as SGHAT and CDR2 as FQNNGV.

This clonotype was seen more than once but under ten times. This chain links TRBV5-5 with TRBJ2-1; D could derive from TRBD1 or TRBD2 (6 bases each). V was cut by 3 bases and J by 5 bases, with 15 bases left in between. This CDR3 is 15 amino acids long. Germline V gene data show CDR1 as SGHKS and CDR2 as YYEKEE (reference sequence). The CDR3 DNA sequence: TGTGCCAGCAGCTCCCGGGGGCCAGCAAACAATGAGCAGTTCTTC. Protein product: CASSSRGPANNEQFF.

This chain uses TRBV6-1 with TRBJ1-2; possibly TRBD1 for D (5 bases). The CDR3 contains 11 residues. CDR1 MNHNS and CDR2 SASEGT come from the germline V gene. Trimming took 6 bases from V and 7 from J, leaving 9 bases between them. DNA for the CDR3: TGTGCCAGCAGCCAGGGCTTTGGCTACACCTTC. Protein sequence: CASSQGFGYTF.

The V gene is TRBV7-9, the J gene TRBJ2-7, with 12 bases that match TRBD2. V lost 5 bases to trimming and J lost 2 bases; unmatched junction nucleotides: 10. Germline V CDR1 and CDR2: SEHNR, FQNEAQ (reference sequence). This CDR3 region has 17 residues. The CDR3 spells CASSEHPLAGGPYEQYF. The CDR3 region has the DNA TGTGCCAGCAGCGAACACCCCCTAGCGGGAGGGCCCTACGAGCAGTACTTC.

This clonotype was seen repeatedly, ten times or more. The genes are TRBV20-1 and TRBJ2-3, with D possibly being TRBD1 (6 bases). The V and J ends lost 2 bases and 6 bases respectively, with 9 bases between them. Germline V gene data show CDR1 as DFQATT and CDR2 as SNEGSKA (reference sequence). CDR3 size: 12 residues. The CDR3 DNA sequence: TGCAGTGCTAGACCCCAGGGGGATACGCAGTATTTT. Amino acids: CSARPQGDTQYF.

This clonotype came up a few times. The chain is built from TRBV4-1 and TRBJ2-5; D is unclear. CDR1 MGHRA and CDR2 YSYEKL come from the germline V gene. This CDR3 has 15 amino acids. V was pared by 1 base and J by 7 bases, with 16 bases between. The CDR3 DNA follows: TGCGCCAGCAGCCAAGTCTTAGCCCCTTCTGGGACCCAGTACTTC. It specifies CASSQVLAPSGTQYF.

This clonotype has just a few counts. The chain employs TRBV27 and TRBJ2-6; D not certain. The V and J ends lost 2 bases and 3 bases respectively, with 2 bases between them. Germline V CDR1 and CDR2: MNHEY, SMNVEV (reference sequence). This CDR3 region has 13 residues. The CDR3 protein is CASSLNGANVLTF. CDR3 bases: TGTGCCAGCAGTTTAAATGGGGCCAACGTCCTGACTTTC.

In this sample, this clonotype turned up a few times. The rearrangement links TRBV7-2 to TRBJ2-4; a possible D gene is TRBD2 (6 bases). V was cut by 5 bases and J by 0 bases, with 14 bases left in between. This CDR3 comprises 16 residues. From germline, CDR1 is SGHTA and CDR2 FQGNSA. The DNA for the CDR3 is TGTGCCAGCAGCCTACGGGACTTCCAAGCCAAAAACATTCAGTACTTC. As protein: CASSLRDFQAKNIQYF. Full variable domain (outside the CDR3, taken from reference TRBV7-2 and TRBJ2-4): GAGVSQSPSNKVTEKGKDVELRCDPISGHTALYWYRQSLGQGLEFLIYFQGNSAPDKSGLPSDRFSAERTGGSVSTLTIQRTQQEDSAVYLCASSLRDFQAKNIQYFGAGTRLSVL.

V and J are TRBV5-1 and TRBJ2-2; 7 nucleotides align to TRBD2. CDR3 length: 14 residues. Germline loops: CDR1 SGHRS, CDR2 YFSETQ. After removal of 0 bases from V and 9 bases from J, the junction contained 5 bases not matched to a gene. This CDR3 reads CASSLAPGGRELFF. CDR3 bases: TGCGCCAGCAGCTTGGCGCCGGGAGGCCGGGAGCTGTTTTTT.